The 28 T cell receptor beta chains below come from one sample, sequenced in a study of OX40 agonist ivuxolimab in advanced cancers. Produced via immunoSEQ multiplex PCR; TCRdb's table is partial and in-frame only. Of about 150,000 clones in the sample, roughly 94% were seen once. The sample consisted of CD4+ or CD8+ T cells sorted from blood, taken in a trial of the OX40 agonist ivuxolimab. The source of these receptors is an adult with an advanced solid tumor such as melanoma, head and neck, liver or kidney cancer.

The CDR3 DNA reads as TGTGCCAGCAGCGTAGAGGGGGACTACTACAATGAGCAGTTCTTC. Translation gives CASSVEGDYYNEQFF. The chain combines TRBV9 with TRBJ2-1; possibly TRBD2 for D (7 bases). The CDR3 loop spans 15 amino acids. Between the trimmed V and J ends, which lost 0 bases and 3 bases, there was a span of 10 bases. CDR1 is SGDLS, CDR2 YYNGEE, per germline.

V is TRBV18 and J is TRBJ2-1; D possibly uses TRBD1 or TRBD2 (5 bases each). CDR3 length: 16 residues. V lost 6 bases and J lost 6, with 21 bases in between. Per the germline V gene, CDR1 is KGHSH and CDR2 is LQKENI. CDR3 DNA sequence: TGTGCCAGCTCCATTCTAGAGGGGATATTGGGCAATGAGCAGTTCTTC. It translates to CASSILEGILGNEQFF. The full variable domain, completed using reference TRBV18 and TRBJ2-1, is NAGVMQNPRHLVRRRGQEARLRCSPMKGHSHVYWYRQLPEEGLKFMVYLQKENIIDESGMPKERFSAEFPKEGPSILRIQQVVRGDSAAYFCASSILEGILGNEQFFGPGTRLTVL.

The chain links TRBV25-1 to TRBJ2-1; 9 positions agree with TRBD2. The V and J ends lost 7 bases and 0 bases, in that order; junction bases with no gene match: 4. This CDR3 spans 15 amino acids. Germline-derived CDR1 and CDR2 are MGHDK and SYGVNS. The CDR3 region is CASIAGGSSYNEQFF. CDR3 coding DNA: TGTGCCAGCATTGCGGGGGGGAGCTCCTACAATGAGCAGTTCTTC.

The V and J genes are TRBV5-1 and TRBJ1-1, with 7 bases matching TRBD1. The length of the CDR3 is 16 residues. Germline CDR1 SGHRS, CDR2 YFSETQ. With 3 bases clipped from V and 1 base from J, the junction kept 9 bases outside the gene matches. CDR3 sequence: CASSSGPTGTNTEAFF. DNA of the CDR3: TGCGCCAGCAGCTCGGGACCGACAGGGACGAACACTGAAGCTTTCTTT.

The rearrangement joins TRBV25-1 to TRBJ1-1; D is possibly TRBD1 (5 bases). Germline CDR1 reads MGHDK; CDR2 reads SYGVNS. The CDR3 runs 14 residues. Trimming left V 0 bases short and J 6 bases short, with 11 bases between. The CDR3 protein is CASSEYLGLAEAFF. In nucleotides, the CDR3 is TGTGCCAGCAGTGAATATCTGGGGCTAGCTGAAGCTTTCTTT. The entire variable domain, with the rest obtained from reference TRBV25-1 and TRBJ1-1, is as follows: EADIYQTPRYLVIGTGKKITLECSQTMGHDKMYWYQQDPGMELHLIHYSYGVNSTEKGDLSSESTVSRIRTEHFPLTLESARPSHTSQYLCASSEYLGLAEAFFGQGTRLTVV.

J is TRBJ2-7 and V is TRBV5-1, with a tentative D call TRBD1 (6 bases). Germline V gives CDR1 SGHRS, CDR2 YFSETQ. This CDR3 spans 14 amino acids. V lost 4 bases and J 3 bases, leaving 14 bases between the germline ends. This CDR3 reads CASSESTGNYEQYF. CDR3 in DNA: TGCGCCAGCAGCGAATCGACAGGCAACTACGAGCAGTACTTC.

The CDR3 DNA sequence: TGTGCCAGCAGCGGGGGGCGGACGAACACTGAAGCTTTCTTT. Protein sequence: CASSGGRTNTEAFF. V gene TRBV5-4 combines with J gene TRBJ1-1; D possibly corresponds to TRBD1 (6 bases). Looked up from germline, CDR1 is SGHNT and CDR2 is YYREEE (reference sequence). This CDR3 region has 14 residues. The ends were cut back, 4 bases at V and 1 base at J, with 11 bases in the middle.

Of note for this clone: The germline gene is not matched at one end of the junction; a read error may be the cause. The chain uses TRBV18 and TRBJ1-3; no clear D gene. Germline lookup yields CDR1 KGHSH and CDR2 LQKENI. The CDR3 loop spans 12 amino acids. CDR3 nucleotides: TGTGCCAGCTCACCATCTGAAAACACCATATATTTT. It codes for CASSPSENTIYF.

The chain couples TRBV21-1 to TRBJ1-1; the table calls TRBD1, which could not be checked here. TRBV21-1 counts as a pseudogene. The length of the CDR3 is 17 residues. CDR3 sequence: CASLPGGQKHLNTEAFF. The CDR3 DNA reads as TGTGCCAGCTTACCCGGAGGACAGAAACACCTGAACACTGAAGCTTTCTTT.

The chain links TRBV7-7 to TRBJ2-1; 8 bases align to TRBD2. Germline V gene data show CDR1 as SSHAT and CDR2 as FNYEAQ (reference sequence). V lost 1 base and J lost 8; bases outside the gene matches: 4. The CDR3 contains 14 residues. The CDR3 DNA reads as TGTGCCAGCAGCTTAGAGGCGGGGGGCGATGAGCAGTTCTTC. It yields the protein CASSLEAGGDEQFF. Using reference TRBV7-7 and TRBJ2-1 for the parts outside the CDR3, the full variable domain is GAGVSQSPRYKVTKRGQDVTLRCDPISSHATLYWYQQALGQGPEFLTYFNYEAQPDKSGLPSDRFSAERPEGSISTLTIQRTEQRDSAMYRCASSLEAGGDEQFFGPGTRLTVL.

The chain uses TRBV18 and TRBJ1-6; 9 bases agree with TRBD1. Looked up from germline, CDR1 is KGHSH and CDR2 is LQKENI. The CDR3 sequence is 13 residues long. V trimming: 7 bases; J trimming: 9 bases; junction bases outside the gene matches: 4. The CDR3 sequence is CASWGTGSSPLHF. The CDR3 bases are TGTGCCAGCTGGGGGACAGGGAGTTCACCCCTCCACTTT.

The chain couples TRBV4-3 to TRBJ2-3; 8 nucleotides match TRBD1. The CDR3 length is 20 residues. Trimming at V came to 2 bases and at J to 1 base, leaving 17 bases not matched to a gene. Germline-derived CDR1 and CDR2 are LGHNA and YSLEER. This CDR3 is CASSQPPGTGWVWGTDTQYF. The CDR3 DNA is TGCGCCAGCAGCCAACCCCCCGGGACAGGCTGGGTTTGGGGCACAGATACGCAGTATTTT.

The gene calls are TRBV11-2 and TRBJ2-6; the D is unclear. CDR3 length equals 19 residues. Trimming removed 5 bases at V and 0 bases at J, with 20 bases between. Germline lookup yields CDR1 SGHAT and CDR2 FQNNGV. In DNA, the CDR3 is TGTGCCAGCAGCCGCGTTGAAGGCTTAATTAACTCTGGGGCCAACGTCCTGACTTTC. The encoded protein is CASSRVEGLINSGANVLTF.

The gene calls are TRBV28 and TRBJ2-7, with 11 bases identical to TRBD2. The CDR3 consists of 17 residues. Germline lookup yields CDR1 MDHEN and CDR2 SYDVKM. Trimming at V came to 3 bases and at J to 4 bases, leaving 11 bases not matched to a gene. As DNA, the CDR3 is TGTGCCAGCAGTTTGACTAGCGGGATCATAAGGGGTTACGAGCAGTACTTC. This translates into CASSLTSGIIRGYEQYF.

The J gene is TRBJ2-2, the V gene TRBV4-3, with D hard to call. CDR3 length: 16 amino acids. Germline V gives CDR1 LGHNA, CDR2 YSLEER. Trimming removed 0 bases from V and 2 bases from J, with 10 bases in between. CDR3 nucleotide sequence: TGCGCCAGCAGCCAAGAATGGCAGACAAACACCGGGGAGCTGTTTTTT. Translation gives CASSQEWQTNTGELFF.

The chain recombines TRBV11-2 with TRBJ2-1; the D is unclear. Germline V lookup: CDR1 SGHAT, CDR2 FQNNGV. The CDR3 runs to 15 residues. The V end was cut by 1 base, the J end by 3 bases, with 10 bases between. DNA for the CDR3: TGTGCCAGCAGCTTAGTAGTTGGCAGCTACAATGAGCAGTTCTTC. It specifies CASSLVVGSYNEQFF. The whole variable domain, filled in from reference TRBV11-2 and TRBJ2-1, reads EAGVAQSPRYKIIEKRQSVAFWCNPISGHATLYWYQQILGQGPKLLIQFQNNGVVDDSQLPKDRFSAERLKGVDSTLKIQPAKLEDSAVYLCASSLVVGSYNEQFFGPGTRLTVL.

This clone was found once. The V call is TRBV7-2, the J call TRBJ2-5; 9 bases agree with TRBD2. The length of the CDR3 is 14 residues. The ends lost 3 bases at V and 4 bases at J; junction bases unmatched: 3. Germline CDR1 is SGHTA and CDR2 is FQGNSA. The CDR3 sequence is CASSFSGGVETQYF. The CDR3 DNA sequence: TGTGCCAGCAGCTTTAGCGGGGGAGTAGAGACCCAGTACTTC. The complete variable domain, with remaining parts taken from reference TRBV7-2 and TRBJ2-5, reads GAGVSQSPSNKVTEKGKDVELRCDPISGHTALYWYRQSLGQGLEFLIYFQGNSAPDKSGLPSDRFSAERTGGSVSTLTIQRTQQEDSAVYLCASSFSGGVETQYFGPGTRLLVL.

The chain recombines TRBV28 with TRBJ1-3, with D possibly TRBD1 on 5 matching bases. The CDR3 runs 13 residues. In germline, CDR1 is MDHEN, CDR2 SYDVKM. V lost 6 bases to trimming and J lost 5 bases, with 11 bases between them. CDR3 DNA sequence: TGTGCCAGCAGGACGGGGGGTAGAAACACCATATATTTT. This gives the protein CASRTGGRNTIYF.

The chain carries TRBV4-1 and TRBJ1-2, with D unresolved. The V end was cut by 8 bases, the J end by 4 bases, with 23 bases between. The CDR3 covers 16 residues. In germline, CDR1 is MGHRA, CDR2 YSYEKL. CDR3 in DNA: TGCGCCAGCCGCTCGGGCCCAGCAACCCCCCTCTATGGCTACACCTTC. Translation gives CASRSGPATPLYGYTF.

This clone was seen once. The V gene is TRBV9, the J gene TRBJ2-7; possible D gene TRBD2, 6 bases. The CDR3 sequence is 13 residues long. Between the trimmed V and J ends, which lost 4 bases and 2 bases, there was a span of 10 bases. CDR1 SGDLS and CDR2 YYNGEE come from the germline V gene. CDR3 residues: CASSPGLTYEQYF. The CDR3 nucleotides read TGTGCCAGCAGCCCGGGACTTACCTACGAGCAGTACTTC.

In DNA, the CDR3 is TGTGCCAGCATTGAATTCGACAGGGGTAGCTATGGCTACACCTTC. Translating it yields CASIEFDRGSYGYTF. The chain employs TRBV6-6 and TRBJ1-2; 8 positions match TRBD1. The CDR3 runs 15 residues. Germline CDR1 MNHNY, CDR2 SVGAGI (reference sequence). The V gene end was trimmed by 7 bases and the J gene end by 4 bases; junction bases not matched to a gene: 11.

This clone has only a few counts. The chain employs TRBV6-1 and TRBJ1-2; perhaps TRBD1 as D (6 bases). From germline, CDR1 is MNHNS and CDR2 SASEGT. V was shortened by 1 base and J by 6 bases, with 15 bases between the two germline ends. This CDR3 region has 15 residues. CDR3 loop: CASSEGGSGAHGYTF. CDR3 nucleotide sequence: TGTGCCAGCAGTGAAGGGGGATCAGGGGCGCATGGCTACACCTTC.

The V call is TRBV6-5, the J call TRBJ1-6, with D perhaps TRBD1 (5 bases). The length of the CDR3 is 16 residues. Trimming shortened V by 3 bases and J by 10 bases, and 19 bases separated the two germline ends. Germline V CDR1 and CDR2: MNHEY, SVGAGI. The CDR3 spells CASSYSILRGQSPLHF. The CDR3 bases are TGTGCCAGCAGTTATTCCATTCTTAGGGGCCAATCACCCCTCCACTTT.

The chain is built from TRBV7-2 and TRBJ1-5; possible D gene TRBD1, 6 bases. V lost 1 base to trimming and J lost 0 bases, with 16 bases between them. Germline loops: CDR1 SGHTA, CDR2 FQGNSA. The CDR3 loop spans 18 amino acids. Here the CDR3 DNA reads TGTGCCAGCAGCTTAGTAGGGGGACGAGGACTTAGCAATCAGCCCCAGCATTTT. Residues: CASSLVGGRGLSNQPQHF.

The chain links TRBV6-6 to TRBJ2-7; perhaps TRBD2 as D (6 bases). Germline V gene sequence: CDR1 MNHNY, CDR2 SVGAGI (reference sequence). The CDR3 is 14 residues long. Trimming stripped 5 bases from V and 6 bases from J, with 17 bases between. The CDR3: CASSSSGTYREQYF. CDR3 nucleotide sequence: TGTGCCAGCAGTAGCTCCGGGACTTACCGCGAGCAGTACTTC.

This clone has a handful of counts. The chain employs TRBV4-2 and TRBJ2-2; D not certain. The V and J ends lost 2 bases and 5 bases respectively, with 3 bases between them. Germline CDR1 reads LGHNA; CDR2 reads YNFKEQ. The CDR3 is made up of 12 amino acids. The CDR3 sequence is CASSQITGELFF. DNA for the CDR3: TGTGCCAGCAGCCAAATTACCGGGGAGCTGTTTTTT.

The chain employs TRBV30 and TRBJ2-1; D assignment may be TRBD1 or TRBD2 (6 bases each). The ends were cut back, 3 bases at V and 4 bases at J, with 10 bases in the middle. This CDR3 region has 13 residues. In germline, CDR1 is GTSNPN, CDR2 SVGIG (reference sequence). This chain's CDR3 is CAWSPGAYNEQFF. The CDR3 DNA is TGTGCCTGGAGCCCGGGGGCGTACAATGAGCAGTTCTTC.

The gene calls are TRBV9 and TRBJ2-2; TRBD2 matches 7 bases. Trimming at V came to 5 bases and at J to 1 base, leaving 5 bases not matched to a gene. The CDR3 runs to 15 residues. Looked up from germline, CDR1 is SGDLS and CDR2 is YYNGEE. CDR3 loop: CASRGRGVNTGELFF. CDR3 DNA sequence: TGTGCCAGCAGGGGGAGGGGCGTGAACACCGGGGAGCTGTTTTTT.